A single T cell receptor (beta chain) is shown here with its context. Its cognate antigen is unknown. Single viable CD3+CD4+CD8-CD45RO+ cells were sorted as the memory CD4+ T cells. CD4+ T cells were isolated by positive magnetic selection. The sample comes from a study of memory CD4+ T cells and cytomegalovirus serostatus. Study summary: Donors were healthy Belgian adults, 9 or 10 CMV seropositive and 24 seronegative.

The protocol was immunoSEQ multiplex PCR, while the TCRdb copy is restricted to in-frame clones and leaves out a portion. This table has about 62,000 clones, about 75% appearing once. Deletions cut 2 bases from V and 2 bases from J, with 6 bases between. The length of the CDR3 is 14 residues. Germline CDR1 reads SNHLY; CDR2 reads FYNNEI. Points from the study as a whole: Each of 65 to 70 CMV-associated TCRbeta sequences occurred in one to five individuals. Suggested: most of the CMV-linked TCR signature lies in CD4+ memory cells.

This chain joins TRBV2 and TRBJ1-4; TRBD1 is a possible D gene (6 bases). The sequencing sample was made of memory CD4+ T cells from blood. The receptor's source is an adult in good health and CMV-seropositive. The CDR3 DNA reads as TGTGCCAGCAGTGAACAGGGGACTAATGAAAAACTGTTTTTT. Translation: CASSEQGTNEKLFF.